What follows are 31 T cell receptor beta chains derived from one specimen sequenced in a study of T-cell reconstitution after alpha-beta-depleted transplantation in children. The TCRbeta library incorporated unique molecular identifiers. TCRdb redid the calling of the PCR reads with MiXCR, one entry per CDR3 protein. The table records hundreds of thousands of distinct CDR3 sequences, about 31% of them present only once. This sample comprised PBMCs from the stem cell graft donor, obtained from the stem cell graft. The source is a human donor who donated a stem cell graft to a child with aplastic anemia.

This rearrangement joins TRBV5-5 to TRBJ1-5; D is unresolved. CDR1 and CDR2 (germline): SGHKS, YYEKEE (reference sequence). V gave up 0 bases and J gave up 9 bases, with 7 bases separating them. The length of the CDR3 is 12 residues. CDR3 in amino acids: CASSLDYRPQHF. DNA of the CDR3: TGTGCCAGCAGCTTGGATTATAGGCCCCAGCATTTT.

V gene TRBV30 combines with J gene TRBJ2-7; D perhaps matches TRBD1 (6 bases). Germline CDR1 GTSNPN, CDR2 SVGIG (reference sequence). This CDR3 has 13 residues. V lost 5 bases and J lost 5, with 16 bases in between. The CDR3 DNA reads as TGTGCCTGGGCCGTCACCAGGGGTCACGAGCAGTACTTC. Residues: CAWAVTRGHEQYF.

This clonotype turned up a few times. The chain couples TRBV20-1 to TRBJ2-3; 8 nucleotides line up with TRBD2. With 6 bases clipped from V and 8 bases from J, the junction kept 19 bases outside the gene matches. CDR3 length: 16 amino acids. Germline V gene lookup returns CDR1 DFQATT and CDR2 SNEGSKA (reference sequence). As DNA, the CDR3 is TGCAGTGCCATACTAGCGGCGGACAGAGTTTCGGGTACGCAGTATTTT. It specifies CSAILAADRVSGTQYF.

This clonotype was found a few times. The rearrangement joins TRBV20-1 to TRBJ2-1; D is unresolved. Trimming left V 0 bases short and J 5 bases short, with 14 bases between. The germline V gene encodes CDR1 DFQATT and CDR2 SNEGSKA (reference sequence). This CDR3 is 15 amino acids long. The CDR3 DNA is TGCAGTGCTAGAGATCGTTGGGTGTTAAACAATGAGCAGTTCTTC. It translates to CSARDRWVLNNEQFF.

The chain links TRBV20-1 to TRBJ1-6; 7 nucleotides line up with TRBD1. CDR1 is DFQATT and CDR2 is SNEGSKA in the germline V gene (reference sequence). CDR3 length: 14 amino acids. V shed 4 bases and J 5 bases; nucleotides not matched to a gene: 5. Here the CDR3 reads CSAKAGQNNSPLHF. As DNA, the CDR3 is TGCAGTGCTAAGGCGGGACAGAATAATTCACCCCTCCACTTT.

This clonotype was recorded at least ten times. The genes are TRBV28 and TRBJ2-5; possibly TRBD1 for D (6 bases). Germline V lookup: CDR1 MDHEN, CDR2 SYDVKM. Trimming shortened V by 9 bases and J by 5 bases, and 19 bases separated the two germline ends. The CDR3 extends over 14 amino acids. CDR3 in amino acids: CASTGTQQAETQYF. The DNA for the CDR3 is TGTGCCAGTACAGGGACCCAACAAGCGGAGACCCAGTACTTC.

The chain carries TRBV5-4 and TRBJ2-5; unclear D gene. The CDR3 is 14 amino acids. Germline loops: CDR1 SGHNT, CDR2 YYREEE (reference sequence). Trimming took 0 bases from V and 0 from J, leaving 6 bases between them. CDR3 bases: TGTGCCAGCAGCTTGGTTTGGGACCAAGAGACCCAGTACTTC. Translating it yields CASSLVWDQETQYF.

Comment on this clonotype: Since the CDR3 does not end with the conserved phenylalanine or tryptophan, this likely comes from a read error. The chain recombines TRBV9 with TRBJ2-3; tentatively, D is TRBD2 (5 bases). Trimming stripped 2 bases from V and 6 bases from J, with 13 bases between. The CDR3 extends over 14 amino acids. CDR1 and CDR2 (germline): SGDLS, YYNGEE. CDR3 nucleotides: TGTGCCAGCAGCGTCGGGGATCTTTCCGATACGCAGTATTCT. This sequence encodes CASSVGDLSDTQYS.

The V and J genes are TRBV5-4 and TRBJ2-3; TRBD1 matches 9 bases. Germline V gene data show CDR1 as SGHNT and CDR2 as YYREEE (reference sequence). This CDR3 spans 15 amino acids. V lost 1 base, J lost 4 bases, and 4 bases stayed unmatched. DNA for the CDR3: TGTGCCAGCAGCTTGACAGGGGGCGCATCAGATACGCAGTATTTT. This encodes CASSLTGGASDTQYF.

V is TRBV4-3 and J is TRBJ1-1; D is possibly TRBD1 (5 bases). This CDR3 region has 18 residues. CDR1 is LGHNA and CDR2 is YSLEER in the germline V gene. The ends were cut back, 2 bases at V and 0 bases at J, with 19 bases in the middle. CDR3 nucleotide sequence: TGCGCCAGCAGCCAAAAAGAGGGGCCTGGCAGCCTGAACACTGAAGCTTTCTTT. It encodes CASSQKEGPGSLNTEAFF.

The chain carries TRBV7-9 and TRBJ2-7; unclear D gene. V was cut by 1 base and J by 6 bases, with 7 bases left in between. Germline lookup yields CDR1 SEHNR and CDR2 FQNEAQ (reference sequence). The CDR3 is made up of 12 amino acids. CDR3 protein: CASSLGDFEQYF. The CDR3 DNA reads as TGTGCCAGCAGCTTAGGTGATTTCGAGCAGTACTTC.

This sequence joins TRBV10-3 and TRBJ2-4, with TRBD1 identical over 8 bases. The CDR3 extends over 14 amino acids. Trimming took 2 bases from V and 4 from J; bases not matched to a gene: 1. Germline assignment: CDR1 ENHRY and CDR2 SYGVKD. CDR3 nucleotides: TGTGCCATCAGTGAGGGACAGGGAAAAAACATTCAGTACTTC. Encoded protein: CAISEGQGKNIQYF.

The chain joins TRBV11-2 to TRBJ2-7; TRBD2 aligns across 8 bases. This CDR3 is 16 amino acids long. Germline lookup yields CDR1 SGHAT and CDR2 FQNNGV. The trim removed 5 bases at V and 2 bases at J, leaving 11 bases unmatched. Here the CDR3 reads CASSHGISGTPYEQYV. DNA for the CDR3: TGTGCCAGCAGCCACGGGATTAGCGGGACCCCCTACGAGCAGTACGTC.

V usage is TRBV5-1 and J usage is TRBJ2-5, with TRBD2 as a possible D gene (6 bases). The germline CDR1 and CDR2 sequences are SGHRS and YFSETQ. There are 16 residues in the CDR3. Trimming removed 0 bases from V and 4 bases from J, with 16 bases in between. The CDR3 spells CASSLGRERVGETQYF. CDR3 DNA sequence: TGCGCCAGCAGCTTGGGGAGGGAGCGTGTGGGAGAGACCCAGTACTTC.

The rearrangement uses TRBV5-1 and TRBJ1-2; 7 bases match TRBD1. J was trimmed by 5 bases and V by 5 bases; bases with no gene match: 15. Germline V gene lookup returns CDR1 SGHRS and CDR2 YFSETQ. The length of the CDR3 is 16 residues. In DNA, the CDR3 is TGCGCCAGCAGTTATGACAATCGACAGGGCTCATATGGCTACACCTTC. Protein product: CASSYDNRQGSYGYTF.

This clonotype was recorded a few times. This chain connects TRBV6-5 to TRBJ2-3; 8 nucleotides align to TRBD2. With 6 bases clipped from V and 2 bases from J, the junction kept 7 bases outside the gene matches. This CDR3 region has 15 residues. CDR1 and CDR2 from the germline V gene are MNHEY and SVGAGI. DNA for the CDR3: TGTGCCAGCAGACTTACTAGCGGATACACAGATACGCAGTATTTT. Its translation: CASRLTSGYTDTQYF.

This clonotype was seen more than once but under ten times. The rearrangement links TRBV6-2 or TRBV6-3 to TRBJ2-7, with 8 bases fitting TRBD2. The V gene's germline CDR1 is MNHEY and CDR2 SVGEGT. V shed 11 bases and J 0 bases; nucleotides not matched to a gene: 21. The CDR3 spans 18 residues. The CDR3 nucleotides read TGTGCCTCTAAGCGGCCGGGACTAGACCAATTCAGCTCCTACGAGCAGTACTTC. It translates to CASKRPGLDQFSSYEQYF.

In its sample, this clonotype was seen a few times. The V and J genes are TRBV7-2 and TRBJ1-1, with TRBD1 matching 7 bases. The J segment lost 4 bases and the V segment lost 5 bases, leaving 7 bases of the junction unmatched. Germline-derived CDR1 and CDR2 are SGHTA and FQGNSA. The CDR3 totals 14 residues. CDR3 loop: CASSHRGQGTEAFF. The CDR3 coding sequence is TGTGCCAGCAGCCACAGGGGCCAGGGCACTGAAGCTTTCTTT.

This clonotype was detected a few times. The V and J genes are TRBV7-2 and TRBJ1-2; 7 nucleotides align to TRBD1. The germline V gene encodes CDR1 SGHTA and CDR2 FQGNSA. The CDR3 sequence is 13 residues long. J was trimmed by 2 bases and V by 5 bases; bases with no gene match: 2. Written as DNA, the CDR3 is TGTGCCAGCAGCGTGACAGGGAACTATGGCTACACCTTC. Translated, it gives CASSVTGNYGYTF.

The V gene is TRBV29-1, the J gene TRBJ1-1; 7 nucleotides agree with TRBD1. V lost 4 bases, J lost 5 bases, and 10 bases stayed unmatched. CDR1 and CDR2 (germline): SQVTM, ANQGSEA. This CDR3 is 14 amino acids long. CDR3 sequence reads: CSVVMAGGGTEAFF. The DNA for the CDR3 is TGCAGCGTTGTTATGGCAGGGGGAGGGACTGAAGCTTTCTTT.

The chain joins TRBV12-3 or TRBV12-4 to TRBJ2-7; no definite D call. Trimming cost V 6 bases and J 4 bases, with 10 bases left between them. CDR3 length equals 12 residues. CDR3 residues: CASRATIYEQYF. CDR3 in DNA: TGTGCCAGCAGGGCGACAATTTACGAGCAGTACTTC.

Only a few counts were recorded for this clonotype. The gene calls are TRBV24-1 and TRBJ2-3; no clear D. CDR1 and CDR2 (germline): KGHDR, SFDVKD. CDR3 length: 18 amino acids. The germline V and J ends were trimmed by 3 bases and 4 bases, with 22 bases remaining between them. The CDR3 protein is CATSDPPVGSGVADTQYF. The CDR3 DNA reads as TGTGCCACCAGTGATCCTCCTGTAGGGTCAGGAGTTGCAGATACGCAGTATTTT.

The rearrangement uses TRBV7-9 and TRBJ2-1; possible D gene TRBD2, 6 bases. V was pared by 5 bases and J by 0 bases, with 14 bases between. The CDR3 sequence is 16 residues long. Germline CDR1 is SEHNR and CDR2 is FQNEAQ (reference sequence). In DNA, the CDR3 is TGTGCCAGCAGCCAAGGAACCGGGAGCTCCTACAATGAGCAGTTCTTC. It encodes CASSQGTGSSYNEQFF.

The genes are TRBV7-8 and TRBJ2-1; 7 bases align to TRBD1. Germline V lookup: CDR1 SGHVS, CDR2 FQNEAQ. V lost 5 bases and J lost 6; bases outside the gene matches: 10. The CDR3 sequence is 15 residues long. CDR3 bases: TGTGCCAGCAGCGCCCGACAGGGCGAGGGCAATGAGCAGTTCTTC. Its translation is CASSARQGEGNEQFF. Filled out from reference TRBV7-8 and TRBJ2-1, the complete variable domain reads GAGVSQSPRYKVAKRGQDVALRCDPISGHVSLFWYQQALGQGPEFLTYFQNEAQLDKSGLPSDRFFAERPEGSVSTLKIQRTQQEDSAVYLCASSARQGEGNEQFFGPGTRLTVL.

This clonotype showed up just a few times. The J gene is TRBJ1-1, the V gene TRBV15; D is possibly TRBD1 (5 bases). The germline V gene encodes CDR1 LNHNV and CDR2 YYDKDF (reference sequence). This CDR3 has 14 amino acids. The V end was cut by 9 bases, the J end by 0 bases, with 14 bases between. The CDR3 DNA reads TGTGCCACGAGGGGAGCGAACATGAACACTGAAGCTTTCTTT. This codes for CATRGANMNTEAFF.

The chain joins TRBV6-5 to TRBJ2-7, with 10 bases that match TRBD1. The CDR3 totals 16 residues. Germline V lookup: CDR1 MNHEY, CDR2 SVGAGI. With 0 bases clipped from V and 2 bases from J, the junction kept 4 bases outside the gene matches. Written as DNA, the CDR3 is TGTGCCAGCAGTTACTCCGGGACAGGGGCTCCCTACGAGCAGTACTTC. Its translation is CASSYSGTGAPYEQYF.

This clonotype was recorded a few times. This sequence joins TRBV5-1 and TRBJ1-4; weak D call: TRBD1 (6 bases). V lost 2 bases and J 7 bases, leaving 21 bases between the germline ends. The CDR3 extends over 17 amino acids. Per the germline V gene, CDR1 is SGHRS and CDR2 is YFSETQ. For the CDR3, the DNA is TGCGCCAGCAGCTTCCACCCGGACAGCGGTCTTACTGAAAAACTGTTTTTT. Protein sequence: CASSFHPDSGLTEKLFF.

Only a few counts were recorded for this clonotype. The genes are TRBV24-1 and TRBJ2-1; D might be TRBD1 or TRBD2, each matching 5 bases. The CDR3 length is 17 residues. V was cut by 0 bases and J by 7 bases, with 18 bases left in between. Germline loops: CDR1 KGHDR, CDR2 SFDVKD. As DNA, the CDR3 is TGTGCCACCAGTGATTTGCAATCTGGGGGATTTGGTAATGAGCAGTTCTTC. The encoded protein is CATSDLQSGGFGNEQFF.

This clonotype was recorded a few times. The V call is TRBV12-3 or TRBV12-4, the J call TRBJ1-2; D is perhaps TRBD1 (5 bases). CDR3 length: 13 amino acids. V was trimmed by 3 bases and J by 4 bases, leaving 9 bases between them. CDR3 sequence (DNA): TGTGCCAGCAGTTTTGACAGCGCCTATGGCTACACCTTC. Protein: CASSFDSAYGYTF.

V and J are TRBV5-1 and TRBJ1-1; the match to TRBD1 covers 8 bases. Germline V gene sequence: CDR1 SGHRS, CDR2 YFSETQ. Unmatched junction bases numbered 9, after V lost 2 bases and J lost 0 bases. The CDR3 consists of 17 residues. As DNA, the CDR3 is TGCGCCAGCAGCTTCCCGGACAGGGCCCATGTGAACACTGAAGCTTTCTTT. Protein: CASSFPDRAHVNTEAFF.

The gene calls are TRBV6-1 and TRBJ1-5; a weak D match, TRBD1 (6 bases). Trimming took off 6 bases at V and 5 bases at J, with 26 bases between the two ends. The length of the CDR3 is 18 residues. Germline V gene sequence: CDR1 MNHNS, CDR2 SASEGT. CDR3 nucleotide sequence: TGTGCCAGCAGCGCAGCGGTGGGGGGCGCAGGGGTGTATCAGCCCCAGCATTTT. Its protein product is CASSAAVGGAGVYQPQHF.